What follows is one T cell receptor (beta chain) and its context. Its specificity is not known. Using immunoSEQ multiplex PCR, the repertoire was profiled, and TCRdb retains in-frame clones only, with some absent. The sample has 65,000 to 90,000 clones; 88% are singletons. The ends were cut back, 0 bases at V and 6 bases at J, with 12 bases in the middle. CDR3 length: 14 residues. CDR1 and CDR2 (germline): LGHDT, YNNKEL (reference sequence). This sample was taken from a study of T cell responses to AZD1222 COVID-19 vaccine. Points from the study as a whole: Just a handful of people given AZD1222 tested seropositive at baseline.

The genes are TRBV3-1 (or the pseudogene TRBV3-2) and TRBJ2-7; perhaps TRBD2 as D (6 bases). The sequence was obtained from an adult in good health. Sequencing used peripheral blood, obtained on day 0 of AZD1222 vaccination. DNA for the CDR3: TGTGCCAGCAGCCAAGATCCGGGGGTCAGCGAGCAGTACTTC. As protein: CASSQDPGVSEQYF.